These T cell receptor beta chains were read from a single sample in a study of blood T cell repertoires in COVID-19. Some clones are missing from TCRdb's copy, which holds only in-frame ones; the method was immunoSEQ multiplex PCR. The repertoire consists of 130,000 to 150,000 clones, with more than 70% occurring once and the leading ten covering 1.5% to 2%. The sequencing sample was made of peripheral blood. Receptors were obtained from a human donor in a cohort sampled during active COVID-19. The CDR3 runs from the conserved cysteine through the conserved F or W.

CDR3: CASSLVGGQGPGNEQFF; V: TRBV7-9
CDR3: CASSVERGGQETQYF; V: TRBV10-2
CDR3: CASSLGTGVSSQYF; V: TRBV7-6
CDR3: CASRSTGTALGYTF; V: TRBV27
CDR3: CASTAVAGGDEQFF; V: TRBV5-1
CDR3: CASSSSRGGTDTQYF; V: TRBV19
CDR3: CASTTGGAYVGGYTF; V: TRBV19
CDR3: CASSIGGQTPNEKLFF; V: TRBV19
CDR3: CATSRVGAARGYGYTF; V: TRBV15
CDR3: CSVPGQTNTEAFF; V: TRBV29-1
CDR3: CASSVTRGDTEAFF; V: TRBV2
CDR3: CASSPQTGEQNIQYF; V: TRBV5-1